The following is a T cell receptor (beta chain) sequence with its context. Antigen specificity is unknown. The same CDR3 arises from other DNA sequences in this sample as well. The CDR3 spans 13 residues. The V end lost 5 bases, the J end lost 2 bases, and 9 bases lay between the germline ends. Germline V gene lookup returns CDR1 SGHTA and CDR2 FQGNSA. This sample is drawn from a study of beta chain features in type 1 diabetes. About the research overall: Patients were similar to healthy donors in age and gender (as well as in cell yields).

Study observations and caveats: Researchers report that Type 1 diabetes patients had moderately but significantly shorter TCRB CDR3s across all four CD4+ subsets.

TCRB transcripts that were expressed got sequenced, as all of the isolated RNA had been reverse transcribed. Sequenced by immunoSEQ multiplex PCR; TCRdb stores in-frame clones only, minus some. This table holds roughly 250,000 clones, around 68% found once. Sequencing was carried out using naive CD4+ T cells from blood. The clonotype originates from a man between 25 and 39 years old in good health. The gene calls are TRBV7-2 and TRBJ2-5, with a weak D call TRBD1 (6 bases). This CDR3 is CASSLGQQETQYF. CDR3 DNA sequence: TGTGCCAGCAGCCTCGGACAGCAAGAGACCCAGTACTTC.